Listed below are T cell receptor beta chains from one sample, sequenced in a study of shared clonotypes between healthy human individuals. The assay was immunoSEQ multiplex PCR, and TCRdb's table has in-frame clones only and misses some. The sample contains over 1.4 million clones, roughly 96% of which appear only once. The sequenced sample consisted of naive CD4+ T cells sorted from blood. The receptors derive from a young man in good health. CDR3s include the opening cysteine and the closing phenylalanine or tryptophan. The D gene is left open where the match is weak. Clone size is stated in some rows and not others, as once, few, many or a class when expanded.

CSGEVRREQYF,TGCAGTGGCGAGGTGAGGCGCGAGCAGTACTTC,NA,TRBV20-1,NA,TRBJ2-7
CASSQGSDTEAFF,TGTGCCAGCAGTCAGGGTTCCGACACTGAAGCTTTCTTT,NA,TRBV2,NA,TRBJ1-1
CASSVSGSSYEQYF,TGTGCCAGCAGCGTTAGCGGGAGTTCCTACGAGCAGTACTTC,NA,TRBV7-2,TRBD2,TRBJ2-7
CASRETVGPQPQHF,TGCGCCAGCAGAGAGACAGTGGGTCCCCAGCCCCAGCATTTT,NA,TRBV5-1,NA,TRBJ1-5
CASSPPGWNTEAFF,TGTGCCAGCAGCCCCCCGGGGTGGAACACTGAAGCTTTCTTT,NA,TRBV9,NA,TRBJ1-1
CASSLAAAGGAQYF,TGCGCCAGCAGCTTGGCCGCCGCCGGAGGGGCCCAGTACTTC,NA,TRBV5-1,NA,TRBJ2-5
CASSEGGSRGNEKLFF,TGCGCCAGCAGCGAAGGAGGGTCGCGGGGTAATGAAAAACTGTTTTTT,NA,TRBV5-1,NA,TRBJ1-4
CASSPRDGTSGSGYLNEQFF,TGTGCCAGCAGCCCTCGAGACGGGACTAGCGGATCGGGTTACCTCAATGAGCAGTTCTTC,NA,TRBV9,TRBD2,TRBJ2-1
CASSVGTVGDEQYF,TGTGCCAGCAGCGTAGGGACCGTTGGGGACGAGCAGTACTTC,NA,TRBV9,NA,TRBJ2-7
CASSSKPGNTIYF,TGTGCCAGCAGTTCGAAGCCTGGAAACACCATATATTTT,NA,TRBV14,NA,TRBJ1-3
CSVAAGGYEQYF,TGCAGCGTTGCCGCGGGGGGCTACGAGCAGTACTTC,NA,TRBV29-1,TRBD2,TRBJ2-7
CASSFREGNQPQHF,TGTGCCAGCAGTTTTAGGGAGGGGAATCAGCCCCAGCATTTT,NA,TRBV6-1,NA,TRBJ1-5
CASSPRNSYEQYF,TGTGCCAGCTCACCTCGTAACTCCTACGAGCAGTACTTC,NA,TRBV18,NA,TRBJ2-7
CASSLLGTYEQYF,TGTGCCAGCAGTCTACTAGGAACCTACGAGCAGTACTTC,NA,TRBV27,NA,TRBJ2-7
CATSGSWFPDTQYF,TGTGCCACCTCAGGCTCTTGGTTCCCAGATACGCAGTATTTT,once,TRBV28,NA,TRBJ2-3
CASSQSSGRARYNEQFF,TGCGCCAGCAGCCAATCTAGCGGGAGGGCCCGATACAATGAGCAGTTCTTC,NA,TRBV4-1,TRBD2,TRBJ2-1
CASSYSRIAETQYF,TGTGCCAGCAGTTACTCTAGGATCGCGGAGACCCAGTACTTC,NA,TRBV6-5,NA,TRBJ2-5
CASSPLMTSGRAMNEQFF,TGTGCCAGCTCACCACTTATGACTAGCGGGAGGGCCATGAATGAGCAGTTCTTC,NA,TRBV18,TRBD2,TRBJ2-1
CASSQDRIPSGLYNEQFF,TGCGCCAGCAGCCAAGATAGGATTCCTAGCGGGTTATACAATGAGCAGTTCTTC,NA,TRBV4-1,TRBD2,TRBJ2-1
CASSVEWAGGRYGYTF,TGTGCCAGCAGCGTAGAATGGGCAGGGGGCCGCTATGGCTACACCTTC,NA,TRBV9,TRBD1,TRBJ1-2
CAMTTGETYGYTF,TGTGCCATGACGACAGGGGAAACCTATGGCTACACCTTC,NA,TRBV10-3,TRBD1,TRBJ1-2
CASSRDRGGDEQYF,TGTGCCAGCAGTCGGGACAGGGGGGGAGACGAGCAGTACTTC,NA,TRBV6-1,TRBD1,TRBJ2-7
CASSSSGRRETQYF,TGTGCCAGCAGCTCTAGCGGGAGGCGCGAGACCCAGTACTTC,NA,TRBV11-3,TRBD2,TRBJ2-5
CSVGLAGVYPYEQYF,TGCAGCGTTGGTCTAGCGGGAGTCTATCCCTACGAGCAGTACTTC,NA,TRBV29-1,TRBD2,TRBJ2-7
CASYGTSGNNEQFF,TGTGCCAGCTACGGGACTAGCGGAAACAATGAGCAGTTCTTC,NA,TRBV27,TRBD2,TRBJ2-1
CAWSVWATQGYGYTF,TGTGCCTGGAGTGTATGGGCAACCCAGGGCTATGGCTACACCTTC,NA,TRBV30,NA,TRBJ1-2
CASSILTSNQPQHF,TGTGCCAGTAGTATTTTGACTAGCAATCAGCCCCAGCATTTT,NA,TRBV19,NA,TRBJ1-5
CASSEFGRTTDTQYF,TGTGCCAGCAGTGAGTTCGGGAGGACCACAGATACGCAGTATTTT,NA,TRBV6-4,TRBD2,TRBJ2-3
CASSQSLVQETQYF,TGTGCCAGCTCTCAGTCTCTCGTACAAGAGACCCAGTACTTC,NA,TRBV18,NA,TRBJ2-5
CASRLGRAGSGYTF,TGTGCCAGCAGATTGGGGCGGGCGGGAAGTGGCTACACCTTC,NA,TRBV5-6,NA,TRBJ1-2
CASSVGKDRSGYTF,TGTGCCAGCAGCGTAGGGAAGGACAGATCCGGCTACACCTTC,once,TRBV9,NA,TRBJ1-2
CASSLAGTTDTQYF,TGTGCCAGCAGCTTAGCGGGAACTACAGATACGCAGTATTTT,NA,TRBV7-9,NA,TRBJ2-3
CASRLDNEKLFF,TGTGCCAGCAGGCTGGATAATGAAAAACTGTTTTTT,once,TRBV2,NA,TRBJ1-4
CSVEDLAESQETQYF,TGCAGCGTTGAAGATCTAGCGGAATCACAAGAGACCCAGTACTTC,once,TRBV29-1,TRBD2,TRBJ2-5
CASSIGVNTEAFF,TGTGCCAGTAGTATCGGTGTGAACACTGAAGCTTTCTTT,NA,TRBV19,NA,TRBJ1-1
CASSLGPPYEQYF,TGTGCCAGCAGCCTGGGACCTCCCTACGAGCAGTACTTC,NA,TRBV28,NA,TRBJ2-7
CASSTHPRGRYYNEQFF,TGTGCCAGCAGCACCCACCCTAGGGGACGCTATTACAATGAGCAGTTCTTC,NA,TRBV7-6,NA,TRBJ2-1
CASSLLNTDTQYF,TGTGCCAGCAGTCTTTTGAACACAGATACGCAGTATTTT,NA,TRBV2,NA,TRBJ2-3
CASSVGVVSEAFF,TGTGCCAGCAGCGTAGGTGTAGTCTCTGAAGCTTTCTTT,NA,TRBV9,NA,TRBJ1-1
CASSFGPEQFF,TGTGCCAGCAGTTTTGGTCCTGAGCAGTTCTTC,NA,TRBV28,NA,TRBJ2-1
CASSRTSGRAGGFSQYF,TGTGCCAGCAGTCGGACTAGCGGGAGGGCCGGTGGTTTCTCCCAGTACTTC,once,TRBV27,TRBD2,TRBJ2-5
CASGGRRAVGELFF,TGTGCCAGCGGGGGTCGGCGGGCAGTGGGGGAGCTGTTTTTT,NA,TRBV2,NA,TRBJ2-2
CATRAGTNEKLFF,TGTGCCACAAGGGCCGGGACTAATGAAAAACTGTTTTTT,NA,TRBV2,NA,TRBJ1-4
CATSDRFGETQYF,TGTGCCACTTCGGACAGGTTCGGTGAGACCCAGTACTTC,NA,TRBV6-5,TRBD1,TRBJ2-5
CASSPGLVYNEQFF,TGTGCCAGCAGCCCGGGACTAGTCTACAATGAGCAGTTCTTC,once,TRBV5-5,TRBD2,TRBJ2-1
CASSLVVIAGGTGNEQFF,TGTGCCAGCAGCTTAGTGGTTATAGCGGGAGGTACTGGGAATGAGCAGTTCTTC,NA,TRBV5-4,TRBD2,TRBJ2-1
CASSLAESTDTQYF,TGTGCCAGCAGCTTAGCGGAGAGCACAGATACGCAGTATTTT,NA,TRBV7-9,NA,TRBJ2-3
CASSLGTGRVNYGYTF,TGTGCCAGCAGCTTAGGGACAGGGAGGGTTAACTATGGCTACACCTTC,NA,TRBV7-8,TRBD1,TRBJ1-2
CASRLAPRLAGKAGDTQYF,TGTGCCAGCAGATTAGCCCCCCGACTAGCGGGAAAAGCGGGAGATACGCAGTATTTT,NA,TRBV13,TRBD2,TRBJ2-3
CASSATGITDTQYF,TGTGCCAGCAGTGCCACAGGGATCACAGATACGCAGTATTTT,NA,TRBV2,NA,TRBJ2-3
CSVSTGTGGYEQYF,TGCAGCGTTTCTACCGGGACAGGGGGCTACGAGCAGTACTTC,NA,TRBV29-1,TRBD1,TRBJ2-7
CASKPGAGPYYEQYF,TGTGCCAGCAAGCCGGGGGCAGGGCCCTACTACGAGCAGTACTTC,NA,TRBV28,NA,TRBJ2-7
CASGRGRMNTEAFF,TGTGCTAGTGGGAGGGGGCGAATGAACACTGAAGCTTTCTTT,once,TRBV12-5,TRBD1,TRBJ1-1
CASSRDRPNTGELFF,TGTGCCAGTAGCAGGGACAGACCGAACACCGGGGAGCTGTTTTTT,once,TRBV19,TRBD1,TRBJ2-2
CASSLSGSQNIQYF,TGTGCCAGCTCCCTCAGCGGGAGTCAAAACATTCAGTACTTC,NA,TRBV28,TRBD2,TRBJ2-4
CASSSFENTEAFF,TGCGCCAGCAGCAGTTTCGAGAACACTGAAGCTTTCTTT,few,TRBV5-1,NA,TRBJ1-1
CASSFQQGGRISGANVLTF,TGCGCCAGCAGCTTCCAACAGGGAGGTCGGATCTCTGGGGCCAACGTCCTGACTTTC,NA,TRBV5-1,NA,TRBJ2-6